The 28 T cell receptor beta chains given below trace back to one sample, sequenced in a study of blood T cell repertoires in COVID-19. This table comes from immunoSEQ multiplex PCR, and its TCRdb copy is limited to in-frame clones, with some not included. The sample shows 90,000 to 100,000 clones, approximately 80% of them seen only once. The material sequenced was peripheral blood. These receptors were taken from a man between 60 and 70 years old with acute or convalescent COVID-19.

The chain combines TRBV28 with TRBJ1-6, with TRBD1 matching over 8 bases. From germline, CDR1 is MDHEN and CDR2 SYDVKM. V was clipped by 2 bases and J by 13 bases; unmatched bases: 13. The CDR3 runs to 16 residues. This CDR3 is CASSLGQGAKLGPLHF. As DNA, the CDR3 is TGTGCCAGCAGTTTAGGCCAGGGGGCCAAATTGGGGCCCCTCCACTTT.

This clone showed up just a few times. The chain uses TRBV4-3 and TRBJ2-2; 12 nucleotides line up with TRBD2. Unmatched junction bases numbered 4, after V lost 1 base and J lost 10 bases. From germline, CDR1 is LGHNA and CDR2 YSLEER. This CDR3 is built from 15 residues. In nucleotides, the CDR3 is TGCGCCAGCAGCCAAGGGACTAGCGGGGCGGTGGAGCTGTTTTTT. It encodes CASSQGTSGAVELFF.

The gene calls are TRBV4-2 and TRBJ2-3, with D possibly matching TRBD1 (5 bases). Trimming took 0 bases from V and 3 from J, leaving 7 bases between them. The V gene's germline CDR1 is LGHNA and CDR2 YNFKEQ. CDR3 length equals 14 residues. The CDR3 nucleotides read TGTGCCAGCAGCCAAGAGGGGCAGACAGATACGCAGTATTTT. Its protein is CASSQEGQTDTQYF.

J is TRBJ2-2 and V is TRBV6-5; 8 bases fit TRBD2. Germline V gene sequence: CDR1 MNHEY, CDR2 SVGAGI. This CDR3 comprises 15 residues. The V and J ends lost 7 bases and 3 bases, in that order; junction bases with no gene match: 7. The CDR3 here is CASTTGRGDTGELFF. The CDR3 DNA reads TGTGCCAGCACAACCGGGCGGGGGGACACCGGGGAGCTGTTTTTT.

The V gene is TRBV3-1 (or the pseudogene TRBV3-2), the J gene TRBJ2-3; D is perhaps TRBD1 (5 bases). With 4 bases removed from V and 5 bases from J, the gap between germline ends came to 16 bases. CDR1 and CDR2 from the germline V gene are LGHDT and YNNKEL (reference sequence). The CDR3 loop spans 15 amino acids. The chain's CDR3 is CASSPGGALLDTQYF. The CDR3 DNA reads TGTGCCAGCAGCCCGGGTGGGGCCCTGCTAGATACGCAGTATTTT.

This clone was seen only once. The CDR3 nucleotides are TGTGCCAGTAGTAACCCGGGAATAAACTATGGCTACACCTTC. It encodes CASSNPGINYGYTF. This chain links TRBV19 with TRBJ1-2; no firm D call. Trimming took 4 bases from V and 2 from J, leaving 11 bases between them. The germline V gene encodes CDR1 LNHDA and CDR2 SQIVND (reference sequence). This CDR3 has 14 residues.

In DNA form, the CDR3 reads TGTGCCAGCAGATTGACGGACATCAGTTATCAGCCCCAGCATTTT. Its protein product is CASRLTDISYQPQHF. This sequence joins TRBV2 and TRBJ1-5; D might be TRBD1 (5 bases). The CDR3 extends over 15 amino acids. V was trimmed by 6 bases and J by 5 bases, leaving 17 bases between them. Germline V lookup: CDR1 SNHLY, CDR2 FYNNEI.

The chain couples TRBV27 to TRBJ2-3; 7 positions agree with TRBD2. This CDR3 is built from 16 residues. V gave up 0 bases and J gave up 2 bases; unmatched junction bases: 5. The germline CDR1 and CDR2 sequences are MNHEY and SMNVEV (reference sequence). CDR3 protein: CASSLSGLAVTDTQYF. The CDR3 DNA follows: TGTGCCAGCAGTTTATCGGGGCTAGCGGTCACAGATACGCAGTATTTT.

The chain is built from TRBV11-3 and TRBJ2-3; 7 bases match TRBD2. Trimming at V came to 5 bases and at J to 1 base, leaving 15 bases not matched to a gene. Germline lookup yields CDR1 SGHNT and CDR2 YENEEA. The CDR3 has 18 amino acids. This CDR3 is CASSRGRGRGVGTDTQYF. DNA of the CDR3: TGTGCCAGCAGCAGGGGTAGAGGACGGGGGGTTGGCACAGATACGCAGTATTTT.

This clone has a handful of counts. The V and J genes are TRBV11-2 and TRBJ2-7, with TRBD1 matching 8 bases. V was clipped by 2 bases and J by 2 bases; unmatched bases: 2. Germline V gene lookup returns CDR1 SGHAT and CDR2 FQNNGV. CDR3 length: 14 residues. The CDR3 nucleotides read TGTGCCAGCAGCTTAACACAGGGGGCCTACGAGCAGTACGTC. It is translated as CASSLTQGAYEQYV.

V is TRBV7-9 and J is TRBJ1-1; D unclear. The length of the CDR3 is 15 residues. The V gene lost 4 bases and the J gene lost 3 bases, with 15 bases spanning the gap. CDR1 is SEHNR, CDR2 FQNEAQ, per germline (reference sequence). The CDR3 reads CASSSSPGGDTEAFF. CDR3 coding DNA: TGTGCCAGCAGCTCCTCTCCCGGCGGGGACACTGAAGCTTTCTTT.

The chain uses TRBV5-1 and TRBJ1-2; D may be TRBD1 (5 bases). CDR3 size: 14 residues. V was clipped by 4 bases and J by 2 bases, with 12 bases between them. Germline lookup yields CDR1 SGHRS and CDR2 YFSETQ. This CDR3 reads CASSPSGGNYGYTF. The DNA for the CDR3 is TGCGCCAGCAGCCCTTCGGGGGGGAACTATGGCTACACCTTC. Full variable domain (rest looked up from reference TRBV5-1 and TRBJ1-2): KAGVTQTPRYLIKTRGQQVTLSCSPISGHRSVSWYQQTPGQGLQFLFEYFSETQRNKGNFPGRFSGRQFSNSRSEMNVSTLELGDSALYLCASSPSGGNYGYTFGSGTRLTVV.

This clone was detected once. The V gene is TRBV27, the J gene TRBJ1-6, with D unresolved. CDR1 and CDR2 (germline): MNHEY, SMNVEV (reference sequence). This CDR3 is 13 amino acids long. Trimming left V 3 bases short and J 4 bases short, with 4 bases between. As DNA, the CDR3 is TGTGCCAGCAGTTTTAAATATAATTCACCCCTCCACTTT. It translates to CASSFKYNSPLHF.

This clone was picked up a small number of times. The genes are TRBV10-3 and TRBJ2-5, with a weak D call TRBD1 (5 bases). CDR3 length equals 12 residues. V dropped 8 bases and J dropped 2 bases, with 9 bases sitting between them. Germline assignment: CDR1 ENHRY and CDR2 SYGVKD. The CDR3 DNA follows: TGTGCCATCGGTCAGGGTCAAGAGACCCAGTACTTC. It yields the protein CAIGQGQETQYF.

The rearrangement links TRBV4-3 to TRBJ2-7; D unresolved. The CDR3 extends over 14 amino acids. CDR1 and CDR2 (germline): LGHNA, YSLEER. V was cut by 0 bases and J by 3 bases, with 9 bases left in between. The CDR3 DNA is TGCGCCAGCAGCCAAGATTATGGCAGCTACGAGCAGTACTTC. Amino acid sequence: CASSQDYGSYEQYF.

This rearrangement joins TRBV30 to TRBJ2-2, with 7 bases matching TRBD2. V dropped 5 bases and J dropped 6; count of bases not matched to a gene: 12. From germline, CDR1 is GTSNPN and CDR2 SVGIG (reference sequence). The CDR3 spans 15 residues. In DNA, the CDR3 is TGTGCCTGGGGGCCTCAGCGGGGTCGGGCCGGGGAGCTGTTTTTT. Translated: CAWGPQRGRAGELFF.

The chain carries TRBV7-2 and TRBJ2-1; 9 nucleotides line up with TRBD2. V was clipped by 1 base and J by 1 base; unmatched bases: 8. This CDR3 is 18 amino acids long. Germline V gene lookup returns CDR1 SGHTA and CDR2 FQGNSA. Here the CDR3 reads CASSLDGGGAMSYNEQFF. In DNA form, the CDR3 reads TGTGCCAGCAGCTTAGATGGCGGGGGGGCCATGTCCTACAATGAGCAGTTCTTC.

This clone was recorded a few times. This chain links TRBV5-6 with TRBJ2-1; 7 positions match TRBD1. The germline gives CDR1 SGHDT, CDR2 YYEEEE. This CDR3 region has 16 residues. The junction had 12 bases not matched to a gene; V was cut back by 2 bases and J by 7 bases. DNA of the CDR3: TGTGCCAGCAGCTTCAAGGGGGCGCCTCAGGGGAATGAGCAGTTCTTC. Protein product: CASSFKGAPQGNEQFF.

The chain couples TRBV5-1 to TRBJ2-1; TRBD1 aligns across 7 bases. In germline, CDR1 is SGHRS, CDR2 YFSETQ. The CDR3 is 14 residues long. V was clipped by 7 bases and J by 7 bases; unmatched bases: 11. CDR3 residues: CASGADRSRNEQFF. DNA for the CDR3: TGCGCCAGCGGCGCGGACAGGTCGAGGAATGAGCAGTTCTTC. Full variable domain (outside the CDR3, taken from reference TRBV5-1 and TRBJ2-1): KAGVTQTPRYLIKTRGQQVTLSCSPISGHRSVSWYQQTPGQGLQFLFEYFSETQRNKGNFPGRFSGRQFSNSRSEMNVSTLELGDSALYLCASGADRSRNEQFFGPGTRLTVL.

CDR3 nucleotide sequence: TGCGCCAGTTCCGGGACAGGGGGATGGGATACGCAGTATTTT. Protein sequence: CASSGTGGWDTQYF. This chain joins TRBV4-1 and TRBJ2-3, with 11 bases identical to TRBD1. J lost 6 bases, V lost 9 bases, and 8 bases had no gene match. The CDR3 has 14 amino acids. Germline CDR1 MGHRA, CDR2 YSYEKL.

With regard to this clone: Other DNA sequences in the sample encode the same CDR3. CDR3 amino acids: CASSRTSGGYNEQFF. DNA for the CDR3: TGCGCCAGCAGCCGGACTAGCGGGGGCTACAATGAGCAGTTCTTC. The chain combines TRBV5-1 with TRBJ2-1; 13 bases are a match to TRBD2. The V gene's germline CDR1 is SGHRS and CDR2 YFSETQ. Trimming removed 4 bases from V and 3 bases from J; junction bases left unmatched: 1. The CDR3 length is 15 residues.

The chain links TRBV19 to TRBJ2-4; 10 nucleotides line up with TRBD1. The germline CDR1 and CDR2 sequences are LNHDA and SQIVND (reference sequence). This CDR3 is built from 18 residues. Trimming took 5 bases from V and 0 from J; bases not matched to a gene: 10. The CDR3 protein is CASSAGTGAPLAKNIQYF. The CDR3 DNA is TGTGCCAGTAGTGCCGGGACAGGGGCCCCTCTAGCCAAAAACATTCAGTACTTC.

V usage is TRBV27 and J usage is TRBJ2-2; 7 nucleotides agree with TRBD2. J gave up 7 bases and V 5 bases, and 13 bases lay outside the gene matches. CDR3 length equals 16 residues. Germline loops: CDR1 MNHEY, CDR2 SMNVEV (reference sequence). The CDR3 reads CASSPLGRAFIGELFF. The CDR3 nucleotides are TGTGCCAGCAGTCCCCTGGGGAGGGCTTTTATCGGGGAGCTGTTTTTT.

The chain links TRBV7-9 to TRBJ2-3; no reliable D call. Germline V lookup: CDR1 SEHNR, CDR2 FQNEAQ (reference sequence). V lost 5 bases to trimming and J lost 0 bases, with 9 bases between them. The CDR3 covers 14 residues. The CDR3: CASSTPTSTDTQYF. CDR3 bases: TGTGCCAGCAGCACGCCGACTAGCACAGATACGCAGTATTTT.

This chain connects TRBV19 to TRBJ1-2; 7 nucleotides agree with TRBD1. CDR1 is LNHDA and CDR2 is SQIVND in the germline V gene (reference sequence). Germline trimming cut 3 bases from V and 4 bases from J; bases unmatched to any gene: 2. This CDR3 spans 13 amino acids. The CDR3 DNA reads TGTGCCAGTAGTATGGACAGGCGCTATGGCTACACCTTC. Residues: CASSMDRRYGYTF.

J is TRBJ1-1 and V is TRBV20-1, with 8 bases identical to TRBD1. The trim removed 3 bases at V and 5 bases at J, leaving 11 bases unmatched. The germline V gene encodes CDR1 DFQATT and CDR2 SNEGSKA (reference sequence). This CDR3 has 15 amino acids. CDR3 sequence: CSASIPQGAGTEAFF. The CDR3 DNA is TGCAGTGCTAGTATTCCGCAGGGGGCAGGGACTGAAGCTTTCTTT.

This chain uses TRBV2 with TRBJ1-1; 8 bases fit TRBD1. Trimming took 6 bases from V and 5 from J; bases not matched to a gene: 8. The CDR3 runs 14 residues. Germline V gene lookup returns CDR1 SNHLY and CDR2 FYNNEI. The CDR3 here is CASSLQGAGTEAFF. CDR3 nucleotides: TGTGCCAGCAGCCTCCAGGGGGCAGGTACTGAAGCTTTCTTT. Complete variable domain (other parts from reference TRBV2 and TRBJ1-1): EPEVTQTPSHQVTQMGQEVILRCVPISNHLYFYWYRQILGQKVEFLVSFYNNEISEKSEIFDDQFSVERPDGSNFTLKIRSTKLEDSAMYFCASSLQGAGTEAFFGQGTRLTVV.

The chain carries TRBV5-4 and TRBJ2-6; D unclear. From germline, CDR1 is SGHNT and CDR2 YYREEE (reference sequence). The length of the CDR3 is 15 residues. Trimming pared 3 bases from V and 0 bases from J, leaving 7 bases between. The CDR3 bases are TGTGCCAGCAGCTCGGTATACTCTGGGGCCAACGTCCTGACTTTC. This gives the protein CASSSVYSGANVLTF.